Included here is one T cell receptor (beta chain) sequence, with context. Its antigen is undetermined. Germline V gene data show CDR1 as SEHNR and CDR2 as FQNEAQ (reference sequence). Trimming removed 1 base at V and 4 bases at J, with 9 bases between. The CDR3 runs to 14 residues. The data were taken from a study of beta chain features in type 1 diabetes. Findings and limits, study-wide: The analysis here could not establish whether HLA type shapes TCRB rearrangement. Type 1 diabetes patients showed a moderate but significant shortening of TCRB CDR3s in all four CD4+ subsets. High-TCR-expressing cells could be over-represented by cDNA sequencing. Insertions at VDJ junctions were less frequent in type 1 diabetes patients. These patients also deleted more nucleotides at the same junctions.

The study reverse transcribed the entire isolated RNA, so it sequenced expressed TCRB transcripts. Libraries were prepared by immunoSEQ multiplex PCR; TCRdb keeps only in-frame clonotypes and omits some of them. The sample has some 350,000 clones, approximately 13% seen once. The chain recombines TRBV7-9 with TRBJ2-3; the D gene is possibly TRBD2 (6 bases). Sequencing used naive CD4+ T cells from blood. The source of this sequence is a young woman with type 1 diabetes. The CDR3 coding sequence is TGTGCCAGCAGCTTAGTGGGAGGCGCAGATACGCAGTATTTT. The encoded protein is CASSLVGGADTQYF.